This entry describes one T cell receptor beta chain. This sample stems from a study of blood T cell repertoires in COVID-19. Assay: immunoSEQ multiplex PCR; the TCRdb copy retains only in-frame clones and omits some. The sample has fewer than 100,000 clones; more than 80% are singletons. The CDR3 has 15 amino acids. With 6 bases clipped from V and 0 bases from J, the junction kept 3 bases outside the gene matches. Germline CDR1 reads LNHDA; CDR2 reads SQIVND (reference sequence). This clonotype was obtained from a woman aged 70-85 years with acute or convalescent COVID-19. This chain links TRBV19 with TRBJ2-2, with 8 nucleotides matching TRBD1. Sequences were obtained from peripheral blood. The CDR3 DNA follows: TGTGCCAGTAGGACAGGGGCCGCGAACACCGGGGAGCTGTTTTTT. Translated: CASRTGAANTGELFF.